These T cell receptor beta chains were read from a single sample in a study of shared clonotypes between healthy human individuals. The table came from immunoSEQ multiplex PCR; TCRdb's copy has only in-frame clones and leaves some out. The profile shows nearly 500,000 clones, over 65% of them singletons. Sequencing was done on a sample of PBMCs. These receptors originate from a woman aged 40 to 50 in good health. Some clones in this sample may be carry-over from other donors' samples. Both conserved end residues are part of each CDR3. The D gene is left open where the match is weak. Some rows mark clone size as missing; the rest say once, few, many or name a class of expanded clone.

-	TRBD1	TRBV7-9	TRBJ1-1	CASSSTGFGTEAFF	TGTGCCAGCAGCTCGACAGGGTTTGGCACTGAAGCTTTCTTT
-	-	TRBV7-2	TRBJ1-1	CASSLEFGARKTEAFF	TGTGCCAGCAGCTTAGAATTCGGGGCAAGGAAAACTGAAGCTTTCTTT
once	-	TRBV11-2	TRBJ2-7	CASSPRRTGILGQYF	TGTGCCAGCAGCCCCCGACGAACAGGGATTCTAGGGCAGTACTTC
few	TRBD1	TRBV5-6	TRBJ2-5	CASSRDRGLETQYF	TGTGCCAGCAGCCGGGACAGGGGGTTAGAGACCCAGTACTTC
once	-	TRBV5-1	TRBJ2-1	CASSFTPYNEQFF	TGCGCCAGCAGCTTCACGCCTTACAATGAGCAGTTCTTC
-	-	TRBV27	TRBJ1-1	CASSPLQPRGRGGVNTEAFF	TGTGCCAGCAGCCCTCTCCAACCCAGGGGAAGGGGAGGGGTGAACACTGAAGCTTTCTTT
-	TRBD1	TRBV2	TRBJ2-5	CASRWTGQETQYF	TGTGCCAGCCGATGGACAGGTCAAGAGACCCAGTACTTC
-	-	TRBV19	TRBJ1-3	CASRNGAGTGNTIYF	TGTGCCAGTAGGAACGGGGCCGGTACTGGAAACACCATATATTTT
-	TRBD2	TRBV6-1	TRBJ2-1	CASRQTSGRVYEQFF	TGTGCCAGCAGACAGACTAGCGGGAGAGTCTATGAGCAGTTCTTC
-	-	TRBV5-1	TRBJ2-3	CASSLGLAEGGDTQYF	TGCGCCAGCAGCTTGGGGCTAGCGGAAGGGGGGGATACGCAGTATTTT
-	-	TRBV7-2	TRBJ2-7	CASSESYEQYF	TGTGCCAGCAGCGAATCCTACGAGCAGTACTTC
-	-	TRBV30	TRBJ2-1	CAWSVAIYNEQFF	TGTGCCTGGAGTGTAGCCATCTACAATGAGCAGTTCTTC
-	-	TRBV28	TRBJ2-2	CASSLDGMNTGELFF	TGTGCCAGCAGTTTAGACGGGATGAACACCGGGGAGCTGTTTTTT
few	-	TRBV7-9	TRBJ1-3	CASTTAGIPLPGNTIYF	TGTGCCAGCACCACCGCGGGTATCCCCTTGCCCGGAAACACCATATATTTT
-	-	TRBV9	TRBJ2-2	CASSVEGSHGELFF	TGTGCCAGCAGCGTAGAGGGATCACACGGGGAGCTGTTTTTT
-	TRBD2	TRBV10-1	TRBJ2-2	CASSEREGTGELFF	TGCGCCAGCAGTGAGAGGGAGGGCACCGGGGAGCTGTTTTTT
-	TRBD1	TRBV5-4	TRBJ1-1	CASNPTGGTEAFF	TGTGCCAGCAACCCGACAGGGGGCACTGAAGCTTTCTTT
-	TRBD1	TRBV2	TRBJ1-2	CASSESGGSGYTF	TGTGCCAGCAGTGAATCAGGGGGAAGTGGCTACACCTTC
-	-	TRBV5-1	TRBJ1-5	CASSLGQNQPQHF	TGCGCCAGCAGCTTGGGTCAAAATCAGCCCCAGCATTTT
-	-	TRBV15	TRBJ2-7	CATSRGQLRWYEQYF	TGTGCCACCAGCAGAGGGCAGCTCCGGTGGTACGAGCAGTACTTC
-	-	TRBV5-5	TRBJ1-5	CASSLIGGVDQPQHF	TGTGCCAGCAGCCTGATCGGGGGGGTGGATCAGCCCCAGCATTTT
-	TRBD1	TRBV5-1	TRBJ1-1	CASSFGQGDTEAFF	TGCGCCAGCAGCTTCGGGCAGGGGGATACTGAAGCTTTCTTT
once	-	TRBV28	TRBJ1-1	CASTRTAVNTEAFF	TGTGCCAGCACCCGGACAGCTGTGAACACTGAAGCTTTCTTT
-	-	TRBV7-3	TRBJ2-3	CASSLRGDRLRTDTQYF	TGTGCCAGCAGCTTAAGGGGGGACAGATTGCGCACAGATACGCAGTATTTT
-	-	TRBV28	TRBJ1-2	CASRLGGAVYGYTF	TGTGCCAGCAGACTGGGGGGGGCGGTCTATGGCTACACCTTC
-	-	TRBV30	TRBJ1-4	CAWSVLTGGLFF	TGTGCCTGGAGTGTATTGACAGGCGGACTGTTTTTT
-	-	TRBV18	TRBJ2-3	CASSPVTGAEDTQYF	TGTGCCAGCTCACCAGTTACGGGAGCGGAAGATACGCAGTATTTT
-	-	TRBV11-1	TRBJ1-1	CASSFRGSTEAFF	TGTGCCAGCAGCTTCCGAGGTAGCACTGAAGCTTTCTTT
-	-	TRBV28	TRBJ2-1	CASSSRGPYNEQFF	TGTGCCAGCAGCTCCCGGGGGCCCTACAATGAGCAGTTCTTC
few	-	TRBV7-9	TRBJ1-1	CASSLGFWAFF	TGTGCCAGCAGCTTAGGCTTTTGGGCTTTCTTT
-	-	TRBV5-1	TRBJ2-1	CASSSNNEQFF	TGCGCCAGCAGCTCAAACAATGAGCAGTTCTTC
-	TRBD2	TRBV5-8	TRBJ2-1	CASSLVSGAPGNEQFF	TGTGCCAGCAGCTTGGTTAGCGGGGCCCCCGGGAATGAGCAGTTCTTC
-	TRBD2	TRBV9	TRBJ2-7	CASSPSSGNDYEQYF	TGTGCCAGCAGCCCCTCTAGCGGGAACGACTACGAGCAGTACTTC
-	-	TRBV7-2	TRBJ1-1	CASSPQIPTEAFF	TGTGCCAGCAGCCCCCAAATCCCCACTGAAGCTTTCTTT
-	-	TRBV2	TRBJ2-7	CASSESFWDAAYEQYF	TGTGCCAGCAGTGAATCTTTTTGGGACGCCGCCTACGAGCAGTACTTC
-	TRBD2	TRBV4-2	TRBJ2-1	CASSQVELAENNEQFF	TGTGCCAGCAGCCAAGTTGAGCTAGCGGAGAACAATGAGCAGTTCTTC
-	-	TRBV7-9	TRBJ1-2	CASIRDTNTYGYTF	TGTGCCAGCATTCGGGACACCAACACCTATGGCTACACCTTC
few	-	TRBV5-3	TRBJ2-2	CARSLEQRRWAGELFF	TGTGCCAGAAGCTTGGAACAACGCCGGTGGGCCGGGGAGCTGTTTTTT
once	-	TRBV5-1	TRBJ1-2	CASSPSRPNYGYTF	TGCGCCAGCAGCCCTTCGAGGCCAAACTATGGCTACACCTTC
-	-	TRBV7-9	TRBJ1-2	CASSLDYYGYTF	TGTGCCAGCAGCCTGGACTACTATGGCTACACCTTC
-	-	TRBV4-3	TRBJ2-6	CASSPSTGTGANVLTF	TGCGCCAGCAGCCCATCAACAGGGACTGGGGCCAACGTCCTGACTTTC
-	-	TRBV9	TRBJ1-4	CASSVRAGDEKLFF	TGTGCCAGCAGCGTTAGGGCTGGGGATGAAAAACTGTTTTTT
-	TRBD1	TRBV7-9	TRBJ1-4	CASSNPGQDGNEKLFF	TGTGCCAGCAGCAACCCAGGACAGGATGGAAATGAAAAACTGTTTTTT
once	-	TRBV10-3	TRBJ2-7	CAITSNPYEQYF	TGTGCCATCACCTCTAACCCCTACGAGCAGTACTTC
-	-	TRBV6-1	TRBJ2-7	CASRGPFDPYEQYF	TGTGCCAGCAGGGGGCCCTTTGACCCCTACGAGCAGTACTTC
-	TRBD2	TRBV5-4	TRBJ2-1	CASSLVAGYNEQFF	TGTGCCAGCAGCTTGGTAGCGGGGTACAATGAGCAGTTCTTC
-	-	TRBV28	TRBJ2-7	CASSLIQPYLLGEQYF	TGTGCCAGCAGTTTGATACAACCCTATCTACTCGGCGAGCAGTACTTC
-	TRBD2	TRBV29-1	TRBJ2-1	CSVRKHLAGGYNEQFF	TGCAGCGTCCGGAAGCATCTAGCGGGAGGTTACAATGAGCAGTTCTTC
many	TRBD2	TRBV10-3	TRBJ2-2	CAISKRDNTGELFF	TGTGCCATCAGCAAGCGGGACAACACCGGGGAGCTGTTTTTT
once	TRBD2	TRBV5-4	TRBJ2-5	CASSLHLAGEETQYF	TGTGCCAGCAGCTTGCACCTAGCGGGAGAAGAGACCCAGTACTTC
-	-	TRBV7-3	TRBJ1-1	CASTRGATEAFF	TGTGCCAGCACCCGCGGGGCCACTGAAGCTTTCTTT
few	-	TRBV27	TRBJ2-5	CASSLSGGRGKTQYF	TGTGCCAGCAGTTTATCTGGGGGCCGGGGGAAGACCCAGTACTTC
few	-	TRBV28	TRBJ2-6	CASRGAGASSGANVLTF	TGTGCCAGCAGGGGGGCAGGGGCCTCCTCTGGGGCCAACGTCCTGACTTTC